The sequence of this T cell receptor beta chain was determined in a study of beta chain features in type 1 diabetes. Study-level findings and limits: People with Type 1 diabetes carried modestly yet significantly shorter TCRB CDR3s in all four CD4+ subsets.

CDR1 and CDR2 (germline): MNHEY, SVGAGI. V gave up 4 bases and J gave up 4 bases; unmatched junction bases: 9. The CDR3 is 15 amino acids. As to this clone: Its antigen is currently unknown.

Expressed TCRB transcripts got sequenced, as all isolated RNA was reverse transcribed. Only in-frame clones appear in the TCRdb table, and some are missing; sequencing was by immunoSEQ multiplex PCR. This table holds approximately 120,000 clones, almost 40% found once. The J gene is TRBJ1-2, the V gene TRBV6-5; 7 bases align to TRBD1. Sequenced input: stem cell memory CD4+ T cells from blood. This receptor was taken from a woman under 30 in good health. CDR3 DNA: TGTGCCAGCAGTTCCTTCCCCGGGACAGTCTATGGCTACACCTTC. Translated, it gives CASSSFPGTVYGYTF.